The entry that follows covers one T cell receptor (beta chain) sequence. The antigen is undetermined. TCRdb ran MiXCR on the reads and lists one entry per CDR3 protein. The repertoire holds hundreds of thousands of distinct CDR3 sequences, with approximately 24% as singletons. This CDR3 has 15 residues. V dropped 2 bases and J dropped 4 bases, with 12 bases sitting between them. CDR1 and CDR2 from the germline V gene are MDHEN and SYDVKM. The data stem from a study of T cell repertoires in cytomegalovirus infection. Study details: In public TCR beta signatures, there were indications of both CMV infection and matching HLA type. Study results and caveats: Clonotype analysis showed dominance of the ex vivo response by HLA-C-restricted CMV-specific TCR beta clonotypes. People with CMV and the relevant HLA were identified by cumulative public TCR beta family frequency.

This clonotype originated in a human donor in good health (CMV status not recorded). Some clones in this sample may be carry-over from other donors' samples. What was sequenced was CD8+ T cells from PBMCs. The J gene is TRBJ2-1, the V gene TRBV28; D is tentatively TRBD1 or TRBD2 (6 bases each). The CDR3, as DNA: TGTGCCAGCAGTTTACAAGGGGGGAAATACAATGAGCAGTTCTTC. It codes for CASSLQGGKYNEQFF. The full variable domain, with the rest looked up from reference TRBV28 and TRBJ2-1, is DVKVTQSSRYLVKRTGEKVFLECVQDMDHENMFWYRQDPGLGLRLIYFSYDVKMKEKGDIPEGYSVSREKKERFSLILESASTNQTSMYLCASSLQGGKYNEQFFGPGTRLTVL.